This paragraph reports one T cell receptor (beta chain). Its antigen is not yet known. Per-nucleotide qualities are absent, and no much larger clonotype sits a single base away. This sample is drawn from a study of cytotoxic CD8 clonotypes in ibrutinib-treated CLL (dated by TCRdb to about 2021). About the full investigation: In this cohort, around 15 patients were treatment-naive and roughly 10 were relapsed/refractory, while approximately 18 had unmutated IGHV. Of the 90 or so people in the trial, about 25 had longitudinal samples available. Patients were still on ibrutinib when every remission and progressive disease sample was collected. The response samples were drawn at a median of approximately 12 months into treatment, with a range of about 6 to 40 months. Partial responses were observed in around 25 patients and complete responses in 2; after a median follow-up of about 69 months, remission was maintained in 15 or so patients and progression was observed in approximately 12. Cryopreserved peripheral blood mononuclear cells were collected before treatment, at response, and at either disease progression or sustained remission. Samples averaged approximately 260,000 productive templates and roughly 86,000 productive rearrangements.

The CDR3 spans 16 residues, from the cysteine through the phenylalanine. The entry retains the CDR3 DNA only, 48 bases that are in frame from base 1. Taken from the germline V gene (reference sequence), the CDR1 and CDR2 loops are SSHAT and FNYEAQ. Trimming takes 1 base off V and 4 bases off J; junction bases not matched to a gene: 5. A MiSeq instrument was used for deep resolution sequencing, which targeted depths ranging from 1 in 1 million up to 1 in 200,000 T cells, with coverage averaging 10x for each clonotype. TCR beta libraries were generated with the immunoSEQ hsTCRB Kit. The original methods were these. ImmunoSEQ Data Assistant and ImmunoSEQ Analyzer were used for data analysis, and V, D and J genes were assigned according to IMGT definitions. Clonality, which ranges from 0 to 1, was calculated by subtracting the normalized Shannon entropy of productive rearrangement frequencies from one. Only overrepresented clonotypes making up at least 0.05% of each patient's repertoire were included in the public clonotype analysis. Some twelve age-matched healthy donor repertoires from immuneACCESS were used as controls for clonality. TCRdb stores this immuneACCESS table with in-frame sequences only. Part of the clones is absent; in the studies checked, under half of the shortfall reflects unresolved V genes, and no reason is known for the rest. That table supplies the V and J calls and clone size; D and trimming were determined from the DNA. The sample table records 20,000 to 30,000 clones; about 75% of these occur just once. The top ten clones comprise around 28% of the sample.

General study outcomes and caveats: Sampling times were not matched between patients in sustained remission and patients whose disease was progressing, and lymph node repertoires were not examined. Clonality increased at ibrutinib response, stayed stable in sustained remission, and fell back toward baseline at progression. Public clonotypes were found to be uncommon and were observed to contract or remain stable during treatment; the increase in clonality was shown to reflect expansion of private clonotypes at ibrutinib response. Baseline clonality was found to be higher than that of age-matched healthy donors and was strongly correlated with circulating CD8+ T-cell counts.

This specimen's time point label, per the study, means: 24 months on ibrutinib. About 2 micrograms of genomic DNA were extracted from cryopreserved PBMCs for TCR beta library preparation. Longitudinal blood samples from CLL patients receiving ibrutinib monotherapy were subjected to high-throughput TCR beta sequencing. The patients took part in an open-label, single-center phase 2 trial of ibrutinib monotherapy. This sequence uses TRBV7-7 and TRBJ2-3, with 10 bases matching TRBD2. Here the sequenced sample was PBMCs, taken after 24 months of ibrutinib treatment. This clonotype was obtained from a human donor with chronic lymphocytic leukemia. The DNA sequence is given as TGTGCCAGCAGCTTAGAGACAGCGGGGGGGGCAGATACGCAGTATTTT. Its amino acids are CASSLETAGGADTQYF.